One sample yielded the 10 T cell receptor beta chains listed below, sequenced in a study of T cell clonotyping in hematopoietic cell transplantation. The repertoire was sequenced with immunoSEQ multiplex PCR; TCRdb's copy has only in-frame clones and lacks some. The sample lists roughly 11,000 clones; about 92% were seen once. Specified time point: recipient sample about 28 days before transplant, after cytoreduction. Here the sequenced sample was peripheral blood mononuclear cells, taken before stem cell transplant. The receptors derive from a woman aged 40 to 50 with acute myeloid leukemia. Some clones in this sample may be carry-over from other donors' samples.

V gene TRBV11-2 combines with J gene TRBJ1-2; D uncertain. The length of the CDR3 is 13 residues. The germline V and J ends were trimmed by 2 bases and 0 bases, with 4 bases remaining between them. Looked up from germline, CDR1 is SGHAT and CDR2 is FQNNGV. For the CDR3, the DNA is TGTGCCAGCAGCTTAACAGCTAACTATGGCTACACCTTC. Protein: CASSLTANYGYTF.

This rearrangement joins TRBV14 to TRBJ2-7; 7 positions match TRBD1. Germline lookup yields CDR1 SGHDN and CDR2 FVKESK. The V gene end was trimmed by 3 bases and the J gene end by 2 bases; junction bases not matched to a gene: 10. The CDR3 extends over 16 amino acids. The chain's CDR3 is CASSHTRTGATYEQYF. DNA for the CDR3: TGTGCCAGCAGCCACACACGGACAGGCGCAACCTACGAGCAGTACTTC.

The V gene is TRBV11-3, the J gene TRBJ2-7; D may match TRBD1 or TRBD2 (5 bases each). Trimming took 4 bases from V and 3 from J, leaving 13 bases between them. The CDR3 is 14 amino acids. CDR1 is SGHNT, CDR2 YENEEA, per germline. The CDR3 DNA is TGTGCCAGCAGCTCCGGGACCACGTTCTACGAGCAGTACTTC. Protein: CASSSGTTFYEQYF.

The chain is built from TRBV5-1 and TRBJ1-2; D is possibly TRBD1 (5 bases). The ends were cut back, 1 base at V and 6 bases at J, with 10 bases in the middle. CDR3 length: 13 amino acids. Germline CDR1 and CDR2: SGHRS and YFSETQ. This CDR3 reads CASSLIGTDGYTF. As DNA, the CDR3 is TGCGCCAGCAGCTTGATTGGGACCGATGGCTACACCTTC.

The genes are TRBV30 and TRBJ1-1; 7 nucleotides align to TRBD1. CDR3 length: 14 residues. J was trimmed by 3 bases and V by 4 bases; bases with no gene match: 8. Germline values: CDR1 GTSNPN, CDR2 SVGIG (reference sequence). The CDR3 loop is CAWISRGAHTEAFF. In DNA form, the CDR3 reads TGTGCCTGGATTTCCAGGGGGGCGCACACTGAAGCTTTCTTT.

V is TRBV5-4 and J is TRBJ2-2; 8 positions match TRBD1. This CDR3 has 16 residues. In germline, CDR1 is SGHNT, CDR2 YYREEE (reference sequence). Germline trimming cut 4 bases from V and 6 bases from J; bases unmatched to any gene: 11. The CDR3 protein is CASSPRQGSVPGELFF. In nucleotides, the CDR3 is TGTGCCAGCAGCCCCCGACAGGGGTCGGTTCCCGGGGAGCTGTTTTTT.

CDR3 nucleotides: TGTGCCAGCAGTGATAGGGGGCATTCACCCCTCCACTTT. This encodes CASSDRGHSPLHF. V and J are TRBV25-1 and TRBJ1-6; 7 bases align to TRBD1. The CDR3 covers 13 residues. The germline gives CDR1 MGHDK, CDR2 SYGVNS. Trimming cost V 3 bases and J 8 bases; bases outside gene matches: 1.

CDR3: CASSKPGLAGAYEQYF. In DNA form, the CDR3 reads TGTGCCAGCAGCAAACCTGGACTAGCGGGGGCCTACGAGCAGTACTTC. The chain couples TRBV21-1 to TRBJ2-7; TRBD2 is taken as the D call from the table, unchecked against the DNA. TRBV21-1 is a pseudogene locus. CDR3 length equals 16 residues.

V is TRBV5-4 and J is TRBJ1-1; D not certain. Germline loops: CDR1 SGHNT, CDR2 YYREEE (reference sequence). V was pared by 4 bases and J by 0 bases, with 13 bases between. There are 15 residues in the CDR3. The CDR3 coding sequence is TGTGCCAGCAGCCGATTCAAACAGATGAACACTGAAGCTTTCTTT. Its translation: CASSRFKQMNTEAFF.

The genes are TRBV19 and TRBJ1-2; D gene uncertain. Looked up from germline, CDR1 is LNHDA and CDR2 is SQIVND (reference sequence). Trimming cost V 3 bases and J 1 base, with 9 bases left between them. CDR3 length: 14 residues. The CDR3 DNA reads TGTGCCAGTAGTATTCGGATCCTTAACTATGGCTACACCTTC. Amino acids: CASSIRILNYGYTF.